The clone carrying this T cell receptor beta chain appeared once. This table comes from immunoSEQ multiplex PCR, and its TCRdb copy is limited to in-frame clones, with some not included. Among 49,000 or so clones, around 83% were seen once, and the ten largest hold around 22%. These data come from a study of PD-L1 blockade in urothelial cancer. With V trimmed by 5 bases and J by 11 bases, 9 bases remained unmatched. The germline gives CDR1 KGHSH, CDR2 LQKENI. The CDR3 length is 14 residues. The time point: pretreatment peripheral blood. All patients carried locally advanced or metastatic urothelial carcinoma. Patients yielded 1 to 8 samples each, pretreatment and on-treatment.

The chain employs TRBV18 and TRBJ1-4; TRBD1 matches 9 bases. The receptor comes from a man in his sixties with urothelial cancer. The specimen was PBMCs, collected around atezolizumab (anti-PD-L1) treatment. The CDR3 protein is CASSTRDREAKLFF. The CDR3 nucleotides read TGTGCCAGCTCAACCCGGGACAGGGAGGCGAAACTGTTTTTT.